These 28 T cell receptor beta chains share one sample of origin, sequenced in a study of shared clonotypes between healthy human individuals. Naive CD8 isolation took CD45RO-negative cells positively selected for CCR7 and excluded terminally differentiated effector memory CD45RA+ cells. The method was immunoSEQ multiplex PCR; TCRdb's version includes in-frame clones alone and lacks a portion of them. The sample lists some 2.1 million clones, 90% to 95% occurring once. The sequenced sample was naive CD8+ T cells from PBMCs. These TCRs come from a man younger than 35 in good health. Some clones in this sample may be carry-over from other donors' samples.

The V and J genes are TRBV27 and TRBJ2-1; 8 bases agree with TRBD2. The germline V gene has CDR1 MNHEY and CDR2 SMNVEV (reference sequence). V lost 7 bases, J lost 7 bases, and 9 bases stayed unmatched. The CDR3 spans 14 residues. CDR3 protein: CASISGLGQNEQFF. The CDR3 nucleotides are TGTGCCAGCATTTCGGGACTAGGACAAAATGAGCAGTTCTTC.

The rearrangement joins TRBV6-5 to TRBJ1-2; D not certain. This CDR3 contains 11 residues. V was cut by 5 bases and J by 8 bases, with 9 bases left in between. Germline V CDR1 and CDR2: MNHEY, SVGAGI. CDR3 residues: CASSDQSGYTF. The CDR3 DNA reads TGTGCCAGCAGTGATCAGAGCGGCTACACCTTC.

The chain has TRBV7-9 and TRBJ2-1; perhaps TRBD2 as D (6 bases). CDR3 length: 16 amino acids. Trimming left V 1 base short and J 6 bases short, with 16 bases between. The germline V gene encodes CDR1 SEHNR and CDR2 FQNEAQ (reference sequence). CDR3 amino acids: CASSLGEDYLGNEQFF. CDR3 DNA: TGTGCCAGCAGCTTAGGGGAGGATTACTTGGGCAATGAGCAGTTCTTC.

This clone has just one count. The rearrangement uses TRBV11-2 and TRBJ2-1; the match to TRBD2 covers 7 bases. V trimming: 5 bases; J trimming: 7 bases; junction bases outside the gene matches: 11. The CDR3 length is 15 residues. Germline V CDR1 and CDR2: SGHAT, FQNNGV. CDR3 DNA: TGTGCCAGCAGCCTTGGACTAGGTCCGGGGAATGAGCAGTTCTTC. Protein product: CASSLGLGPGNEQFF.

The CDR3 is CAARPGQGKGDTF. CDR3 sequence (DNA): TGTGCCGCCCGACCGGGACAGGGGAAGGGTGACACCTTC. V usage is TRBV6-5 and J usage is TRBJ1-2; 10 nucleotides line up with TRBD1. Trimming at V came to 11 bases and at J to 12 bases, leaving 15 bases not matched to a gene. CDR3 size: 13 residues. In germline, CDR1 is MNHEY, CDR2 SVGAGI.

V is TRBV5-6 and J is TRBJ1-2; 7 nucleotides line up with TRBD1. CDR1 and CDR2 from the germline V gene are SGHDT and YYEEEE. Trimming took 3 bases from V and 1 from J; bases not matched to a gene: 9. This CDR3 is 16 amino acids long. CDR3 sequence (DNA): TGTGCCAGCAGCTCCACTAGACAGGGAGTTAACTATGGCTACACCTTC. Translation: CASSSTRQGVNYGYTF.

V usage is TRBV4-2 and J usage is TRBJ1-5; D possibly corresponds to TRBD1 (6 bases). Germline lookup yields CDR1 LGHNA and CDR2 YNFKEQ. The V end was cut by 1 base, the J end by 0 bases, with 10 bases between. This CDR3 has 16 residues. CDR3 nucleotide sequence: TGTGCCAGCAGCCAAGGCCGGACAGTTAGCAATCAGCCCCAGCATTTT. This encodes CASSQGRTVSNQPQHF.

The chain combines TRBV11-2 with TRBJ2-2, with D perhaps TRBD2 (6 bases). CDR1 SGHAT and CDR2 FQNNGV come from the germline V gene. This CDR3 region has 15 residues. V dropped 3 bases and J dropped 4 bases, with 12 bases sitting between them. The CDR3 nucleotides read TGTGCCAGCAGCTTGGAGGGGTTGAGCACCGGGGAGCTGTTTTTT. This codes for CASSLEGLSTGELFF.

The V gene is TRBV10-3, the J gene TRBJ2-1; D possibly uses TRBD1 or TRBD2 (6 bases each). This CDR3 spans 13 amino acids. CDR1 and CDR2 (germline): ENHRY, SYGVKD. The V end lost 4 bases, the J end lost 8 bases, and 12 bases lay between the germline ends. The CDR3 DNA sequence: TGTGCCATCAGTGTAATGGGGGGCGATGAGCAGTTCTTC. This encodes CAISVMGGDEQFF.

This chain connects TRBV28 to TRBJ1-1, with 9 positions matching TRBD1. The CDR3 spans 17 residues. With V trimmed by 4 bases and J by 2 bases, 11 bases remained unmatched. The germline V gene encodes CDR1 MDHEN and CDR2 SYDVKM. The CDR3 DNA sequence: TGTGCCAGCAGTTATCCCTCCGGGACAGGGACCAACACTGAAGCTTTCTTT. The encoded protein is CASSYPSGTGTNTEAFF.

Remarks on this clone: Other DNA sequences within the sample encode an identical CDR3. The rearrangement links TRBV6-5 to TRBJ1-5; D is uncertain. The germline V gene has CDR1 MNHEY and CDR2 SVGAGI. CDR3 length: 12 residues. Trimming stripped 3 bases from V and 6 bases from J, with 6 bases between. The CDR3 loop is CASSYPGQPQHF. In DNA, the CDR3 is TGTGCCAGCAGTTATCCGGGTCAGCCCCAGCATTTT.

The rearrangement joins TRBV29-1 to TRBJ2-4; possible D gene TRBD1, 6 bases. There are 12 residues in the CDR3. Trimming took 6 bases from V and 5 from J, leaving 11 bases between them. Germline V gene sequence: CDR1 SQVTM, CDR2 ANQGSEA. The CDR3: CSVRQVQNIQYF. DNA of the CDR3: TGCAGCGTAAGACAGGTCCAAAACATTCAGTACTTC.

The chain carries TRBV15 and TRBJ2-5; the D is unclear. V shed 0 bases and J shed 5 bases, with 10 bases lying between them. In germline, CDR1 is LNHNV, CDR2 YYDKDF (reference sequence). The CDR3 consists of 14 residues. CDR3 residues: CATSRETAGETQYF. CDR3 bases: TGTGCCACCAGCAGAGAAACTGCCGGGGAGACCCAGTACTTC.

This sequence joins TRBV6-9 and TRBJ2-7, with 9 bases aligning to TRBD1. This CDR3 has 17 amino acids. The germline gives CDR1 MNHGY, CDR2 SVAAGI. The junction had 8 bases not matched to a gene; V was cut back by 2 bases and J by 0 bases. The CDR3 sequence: CASSYGTGHLLSYEQYF. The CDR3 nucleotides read TGTGCCAGCAGTTATGGGACAGGGCACCTTCTCTCCTACGAGCAGTACTTC.

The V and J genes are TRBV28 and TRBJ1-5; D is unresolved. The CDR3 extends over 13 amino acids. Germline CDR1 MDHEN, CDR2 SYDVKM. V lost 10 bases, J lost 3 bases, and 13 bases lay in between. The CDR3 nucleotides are TGTGCCACCCTTCGGGAGACCAATCAGCCCCAGCATTTT. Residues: CATLRETNQPQHF.

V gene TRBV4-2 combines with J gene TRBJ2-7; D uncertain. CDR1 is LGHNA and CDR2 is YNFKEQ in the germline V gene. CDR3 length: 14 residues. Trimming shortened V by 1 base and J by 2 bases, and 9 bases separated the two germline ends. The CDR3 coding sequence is TGTGCCAGCAGCCAAGGAAGATGGACCTACGAGCAGTACTTC. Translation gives CASSQGRWTYEQYF.

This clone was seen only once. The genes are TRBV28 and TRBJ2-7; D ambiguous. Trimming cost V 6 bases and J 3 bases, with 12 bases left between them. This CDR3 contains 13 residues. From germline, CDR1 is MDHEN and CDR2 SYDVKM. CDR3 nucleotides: TGTGCCAGCAGCCTAGACGCTGACTACGAGCAGTACTTC. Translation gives CASSLDADYEQYF.

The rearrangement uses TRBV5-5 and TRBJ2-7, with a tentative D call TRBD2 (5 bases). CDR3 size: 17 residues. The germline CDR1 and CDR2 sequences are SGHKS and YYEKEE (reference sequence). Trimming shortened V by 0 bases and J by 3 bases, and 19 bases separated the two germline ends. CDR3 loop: CASSLAWAARAVYEQYF. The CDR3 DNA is TGTGCCAGCAGCTTGGCCTGGGCAGCCAGAGCGGTCTACGAGCAGTACTTC.

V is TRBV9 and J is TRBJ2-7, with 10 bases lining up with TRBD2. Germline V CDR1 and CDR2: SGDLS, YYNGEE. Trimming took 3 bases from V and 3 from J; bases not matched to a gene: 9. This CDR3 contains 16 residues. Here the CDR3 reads CASSGRSEREGYEQYF. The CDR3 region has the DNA TGTGCCAGCAGCGGGAGGAGCGAGCGGGAGGGCTACGAGCAGTACTTC. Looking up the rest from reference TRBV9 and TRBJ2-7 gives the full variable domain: DSGVTQTPKHLITATGQRVTLRCSPRSGDLSVYWYQQSLDQGLQFLIQYYNGEERAKGNILERFSAQQFPDLHSELNLSSLELGDSALYFCASSGRSEREGYEQYFGPGTRLTVT.

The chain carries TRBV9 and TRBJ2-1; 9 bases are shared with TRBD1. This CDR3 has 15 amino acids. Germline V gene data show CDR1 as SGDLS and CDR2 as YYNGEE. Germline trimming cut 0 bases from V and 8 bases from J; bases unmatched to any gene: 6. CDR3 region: CASSVGWDRVDEQFF. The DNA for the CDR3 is TGTGCCAGCAGCGTAGGGTGGGACAGGGTAGATGAGCAGTTCTTC.

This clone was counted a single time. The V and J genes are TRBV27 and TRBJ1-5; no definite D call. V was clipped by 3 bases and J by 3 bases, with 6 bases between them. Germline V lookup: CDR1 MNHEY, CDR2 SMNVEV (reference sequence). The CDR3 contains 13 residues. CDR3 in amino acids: CASSFDPNQPQHF. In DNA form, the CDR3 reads TGTGCCAGCAGTTTCGATCCCAATCAGCCCCAGCATTTT.

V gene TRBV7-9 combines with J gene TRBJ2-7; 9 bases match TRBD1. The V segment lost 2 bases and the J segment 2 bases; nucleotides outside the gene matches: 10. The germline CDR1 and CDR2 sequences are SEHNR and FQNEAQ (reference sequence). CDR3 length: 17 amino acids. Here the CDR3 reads CASSLSDRDRATYEQYF. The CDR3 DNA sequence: TGTGCCAGCAGCTTATCCGACCGGGACAGGGCTACCTACGAGCAGTACTTC.

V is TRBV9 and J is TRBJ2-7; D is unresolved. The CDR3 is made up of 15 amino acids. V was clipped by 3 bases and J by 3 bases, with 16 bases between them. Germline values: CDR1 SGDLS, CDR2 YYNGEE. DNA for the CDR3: TGTGCCAGCAGCGCCGGAGATGCGTCCAACTACGAGCAGTACTTC. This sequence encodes CASSAGDASNYEQYF.

Here the CDR3 reads CASSLEPAGLYEQYF. The CDR3 bases are TGTGCCAGCAGCTTAGAACCAGCGGGACTCTACGAGCAGTACTTC. This sequence joins TRBV7-3 and TRBJ2-7; TRBD2 agrees at 7 bases. Germline trimming cut 2 bases from V and 3 bases from J; bases unmatched to any gene: 7. The germline CDR1 and CDR2 sequences are SGHTA and FQGTGA. The CDR3 contains 15 residues.

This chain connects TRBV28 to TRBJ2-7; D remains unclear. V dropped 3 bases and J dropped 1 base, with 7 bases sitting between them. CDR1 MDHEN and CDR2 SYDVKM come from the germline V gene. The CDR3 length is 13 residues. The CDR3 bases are TGTGCCAGCAGTTTGGTCACATCCTACGAGCAGTACTTC. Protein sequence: CASSLVTSYEQYF.

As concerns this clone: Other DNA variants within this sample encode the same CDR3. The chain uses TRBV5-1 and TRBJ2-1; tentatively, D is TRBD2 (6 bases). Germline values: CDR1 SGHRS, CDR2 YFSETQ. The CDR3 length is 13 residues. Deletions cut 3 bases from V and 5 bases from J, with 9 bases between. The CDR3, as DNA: TGCGCCAGCAGCTCGGGACTGAACAATGAGCAGTTCTTC. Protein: CASSSGLNNEQFF.

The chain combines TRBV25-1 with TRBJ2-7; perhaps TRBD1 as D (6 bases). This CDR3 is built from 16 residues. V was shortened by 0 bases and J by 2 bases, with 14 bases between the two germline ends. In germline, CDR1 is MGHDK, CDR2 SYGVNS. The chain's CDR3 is CASSEYSRDTTYEQYF. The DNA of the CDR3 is TGTGCCAGCAGTGAATATAGTCGGGACACGACCTACGAGCAGTACTTC.

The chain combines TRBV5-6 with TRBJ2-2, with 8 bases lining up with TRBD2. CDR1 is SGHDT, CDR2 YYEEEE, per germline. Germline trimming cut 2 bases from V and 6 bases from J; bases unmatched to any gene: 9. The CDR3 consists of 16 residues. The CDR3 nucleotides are TGTGCCAGCAGCTTTACTAGCGGACCCTGGGCCGGGGAGCTGTTTTTT. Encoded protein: CASSFTSGPWAGELFF.